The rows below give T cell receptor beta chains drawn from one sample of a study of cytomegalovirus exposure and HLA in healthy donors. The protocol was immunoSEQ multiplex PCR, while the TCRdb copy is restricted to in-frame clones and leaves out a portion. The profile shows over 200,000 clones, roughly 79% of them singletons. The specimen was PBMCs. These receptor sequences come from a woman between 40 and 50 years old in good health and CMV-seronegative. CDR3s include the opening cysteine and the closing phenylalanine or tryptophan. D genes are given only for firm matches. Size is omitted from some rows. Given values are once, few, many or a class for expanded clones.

TGTGCCAGTAGTCCCGGGGGGGATACGCAGTATTTT | CASSPGGDTQYF | TRBJ2-3 | . | TRBD2 | 12 | TRBV19
TGCGCCAGCGGGAGATGGGCTAACCAGAACACCGGGGAGCTGTTTTTT | CASGRWANQNTGELFF | TRBJ2-2 | . | . | 16 | TRBV5-1
TGTGCCAGCACCCGAGAGGGATATGGCTACACCTTC | CASTREGYGYTF | TRBJ1-2 | . | . | 12 | TRBV9
TGTGCCAGCAGCCGAAGACAGGGGTATTCACCCCTCCACTTT | CASSRRQGYSPLHF | TRBJ1-6 | once | TRBD1 | 14 | TRBV5-6
TGTGCCAGCAGCTTGGGACTAGCGGATTACAATGAGCAGTTCTTC | CASSLGLADYNEQFF | TRBJ2-1 | . | TRBD2 | 15 | TRBV11-2
TGTGCCAGCAGTGAACTGCCCGGGGGGGCCACAGATACGCAGTATTTT | CASSELPGGATDTQYF | TRBJ2-3 | . | TRBD2 | 16 | TRBV6-1
TGTGCCAGCAGCGTAGAGATTTGGCAGGGGGCCTCTGGAAACACCATATATTTT | CASSVEIWQGASGNTIYF | TRBJ1-3 | . | TRBD1 | 18 | TRBV9
TGTGCCAGCAGCCCACAGATGGATCAGCCCCAGCATTTT | CASSPQMDQPQHF | TRBJ1-5 | . | . | 13 | TRBV7-8
TGTGCCAGCAGCCAGGGACAGGGCTCGAACTCTGGAAACACCATATATTTT | CASSQGQGSNSGNTIYF | TRBJ1-3 | . | TRBD1 | 17 | TRBV7-2
TGTGCCAGCAGTTACTCGCCTAGAGAAAACACTGAAGCTTTCTTT | CASSYSPRENTEAFF | TRBJ1-1 | once | . | 15 | TRBV6-5
TGTGCCAGCAGTGACTTAAGCGAGAACACTGAAGCTTTCTTT | CASSDLSENTEAFF | TRBJ1-1 | . | . | 14 | TRBV6-6
TGCGCCAGCAGCCAAGATCGGGGGGAGGGGACCCAGTACTTC | CASSQDRGEGTQYF | TRBJ2-5 | . | TRBD2 | 14 | TRBV4-3
TGCGCCAGCAGCGCCGGTCAGGGGATAAACACTGAAGCTTTCTTT | CASSAGQGINTEAFF | TRBJ1-1 | . | . | 15 | TRBV5-1
TGTGCCAGCAGGGCGGACAGGGGAGGGACGGAAGATACGCAGTATTTT | CASRADRGGTEDTQYF | TRBJ2-3 | few | TRBD1 | 16 | TRBV6-6
TGTGCCAGTCCTACAGGGGGCGTTGGCTACACCTTC | CASPTGGVGYTF | TRBJ1-2 | . | TRBD1 | 12 | TRBV7-3